The source of this TCR beta chain is a study of blood T cells in healthy people across ages. Study outcomes and limitations: The recorded TCR beta diversity per million T cells decreased in a roughly linear manner with age. Estimates based on one million T cells were treated as lower bounds.

A second PCR, run for about 7 to 11 cycles, used a sample-barcoded 5' primer plus a J-beta primer mix. TCRdb itself ran the 5' RACE reads through MiXCR, one entry per CDR3 protein. The table has about 1,800,000 distinct CDR3 sequences, roughly 28% seen once; the top ten hold more than 6%. This CDR3 is built from 14 residues. The germline gives CDR1 ENHRY, CDR2 SYGVKD. A remark on this clonotype: Antigen unknown.

The gene calls are TRBV10-3 and TRBJ2-4, with 8 bases identical to TRBD1. TRBJ2-7 explains the end of the DNA better; the J call may be wrong. The sequencing sample was made of blood. This clonotype was obtained from a woman between 25 and 40 years old in good health. The CDR3 is CAIRETDRAGEQYF. The CDR3 DNA sequence: TGTGCCATCAGGGAGACGGACAGGGCTGGCGAGCAGTACTTC.